The following is a TCR beta chain sequence with its context. Trimming at V came to 5 bases and at J to 1 base, leaving 3 bases not matched to a gene. Germline V gene lookup returns CDR1 LNHDA and CDR2 SQIVND (reference sequence). The CDR3 totals 14 residues. The data belong to a study of shared clonotypes between healthy human individuals. Assay used: immunoSEQ multiplex PCR; TCRdb lists only in-frame clones, some missing. Seen here are under 120,000 clones, just over 65% observed once, and the top ten hold almost 25%. The receptor comes from a young woman in good health. This sequence joins TRBV19 and TRBJ1-1; the match to TRBD1 covers 8 bases. The sample was memory CD8+ T cells sorted from blood. As for subset: CD45RO+ cells pooled with CCR7-negative TemRA cells. CDR3 in amino acids: CASSFGQGNTEAFF. Written as DNA, the CDR3 is TGTGCCAGTAGTTTCGGACAGGGGAACACTGAAGCTTTCTTT.